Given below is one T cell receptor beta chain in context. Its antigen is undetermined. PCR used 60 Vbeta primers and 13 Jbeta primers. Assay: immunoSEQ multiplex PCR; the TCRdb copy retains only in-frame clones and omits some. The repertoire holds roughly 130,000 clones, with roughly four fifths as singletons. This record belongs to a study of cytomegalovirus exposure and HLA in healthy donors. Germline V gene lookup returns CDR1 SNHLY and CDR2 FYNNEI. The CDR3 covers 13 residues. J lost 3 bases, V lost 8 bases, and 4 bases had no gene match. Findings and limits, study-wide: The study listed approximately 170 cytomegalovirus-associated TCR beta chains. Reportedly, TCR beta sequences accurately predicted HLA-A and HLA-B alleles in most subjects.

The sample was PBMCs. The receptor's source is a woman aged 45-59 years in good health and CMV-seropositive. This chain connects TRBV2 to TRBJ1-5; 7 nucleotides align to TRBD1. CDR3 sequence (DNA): TGTGCCAGCGAAGGACAGGACAATCAGCCCCAGCATTTT. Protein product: CASEGQDNQPQHF.